This TCR beta chain was captured by sequencing in a study of vaccination and CD4 T cells after COVID-19 (dated by TCRdb to the early 2020s). For context, the study as a whole: SARS-CoV-2 positivity had been established in the convalescent patients by nasal swab PCR, and mild disease was recorded in roughly ten of these patients and severe disease in one. In the convalescent cohort there were six males and four females, among whom were two Hispanic individuals, seven Caucasians, two Asians and one multiracial person. Each participant got two doses of either the Pfizer-BioNTech BNT162b2 vaccine (n=8) or the Moderna mRNA-1273 vaccine (n=2). Post-COVID blood samples were collected from convalescent patients a median of roughly 100 days after diagnosis, with a range of about 30 to 161 days. Post-vaccine blood samples were taken a median of approximately 70 days after the second vaccine dose, with a range of 14 to 241 days. For stimulating the cultures, overlapping spike peptide pools were used, derived from SARS-CoV-2 as well as from the common cold coronaviruses HCoV-NL63, HCoV-OC43 and HCoV-229E. Control cultures received a CEFX viral epitope pool as the positive control, an HIV-1 Nef peptide pool as the negative control, or no peptide. In nine to eleven COVID-19 convalescent patients and a few infection-naive healthy vaccine recipients, researchers compared the spike-specific CD4+ TCR repertoire from before mRNA vaccination with the repertoire from after. General conclusions and limits of the study: The median count of SARS-CoV-2-reactive clonotypes went up from roughly 21 after infection to 30 to 40 after vaccination, although the change was not significant. The study included relatively few convalescent patients and did not analyze early timepoints after natural infection. In convalescent patients, a median 86.3% of post-vaccine SARS-CoV-2-reactive clones were detected only after vaccination, and vaccine-specific priming was suggested by this finding. Of the vaccine-specific clones in convalescent patients, 304 of 307, or nearly all, reacted only to SARS-CoV-2 spike and did not cross-react with common cold coronaviruses.

From a lookup of the germline V gene (reference sequence), CDR1 and CDR2 are DFQATT and SNEGSKA. At the junction V is shortened by 6 bases and J by 5 bases, with 13 bases in between. From the cysteine up to the phenylalanine, the CDR3 has a length of 12 residues. The entry retains the CDR3 DNA only, 36 bases that are in frame from base 1. In this sample, this clonotype turned up a few times. This clone's antigen is unknown. The input lacks base qualities; no much larger clone sits a single base away. In the paper's terms, the treatment or condition label means: approximately nine-day PBMC culture with coronavirus spike peptide pools or control peptides (ViraFEST assay). The study used the ViraFEST assay, which expanded antigen-specific T cells with peptide pools and then identified expanded clonotypes by TCR sequencing. The convalescent patients' positive SARS-CoV-2 PCR tests fell between March and December 2020, which was before the Alpha, Beta and Delta variants emerged in the United States. Each well held approximately 2 million PBMCs cultured in IMDM containing roughly 5% human AB serum and approximately 9.8 IU/ml IL-2, with about 10 ug/ml peptide pools added. On days 3 and 7, half of the culture medium was replaced with fresh IL-2-containing medium. Once the cells had been in culture for around nine days, the EasySep CD4+ T cell isolation kit was used to isolate CD4+ T cells by negative selection. PBMCs were separated from whole blood using Ficoll-Paque Plus gradient centrifugation and then either used fresh or cryopreserved at -140C. Culture conditions were generally each tested in triplicate wells.

The library was made by PCR. TCR sequencing of DNA from cultured CD4+ T cells used the Oncomine TCR Beta short-read assay at the Johns Hopkins FTIC core. The QIAamp micro DNA kit was used to extract genomic DNA from the cultured CD4+ T cells. Oncomine TCR Beta libraries made from cultured CD4+ T cells were pooled using unique dual indexes and sequenced on an Illumina iSeq 100. The original pipeline was this. Non-productive sequences were filtered out, and CDR3s that did not start with C, did not end with F or W, or were shorter than 7 amino acids were discarded. Antigen-specific clonotypes were identified with the MANAFEST web application by comparing peptide-stimulated wells with reference and other culture wells. Positive clones required FDR below 0.05, an odds ratio above 5, and productive frequency above 0.1% in at least two of three replicate wells. Clonotypes that were significantly expanded in both SARS-CoV-2 spike wells and at least one common cold coronavirus spike condition were defined as cross-reactive. Levenshtein distances (stringdist) and unrooted phylogenetic trees (ape) in R version 3.6.1 were used to assess CDR3 homology. TCRdb reanalyzed the raw reads on its own, using fastp at Q25 for trimming and MiXCR for clone calling, and kept in-frame beta chains. Each CDR3 protein appears once, grouped with its most common genes and DNA. The V and J calls were not made by the authors but by TCRdb's processing. The sample contains about 5,000 distinct CDR3 sequences, approximately 76% of them found a single time. 20% to 30% of the sample belongs to the ten largest clones.

The chain couples TRBV20-1 to TRBJ1-1; the D region possibly corresponds to TRBD1 (6 bases align). Specimen: CD4+ T cells from blood, cultured in vitro. This sequence originates from a human donor who had recovered from COVID-19. CDR3 reads: CSAETGTTEAFF. The nucleotide sequence reads TGCAGTGCGGAGACAGGAACGACTGAAGCTTTCTTT.